Sequencing of this T cell receptor beta chain was carried out in a study of metastatic and nonmetastatic thyroid tumors. About the research overall: Patients with malignant and benign thyroid disease provided blood and tumor or nodule tissue, whose repertoires were compared.

The CDR3 has 16 amino acids. Trimming at V came to 4 bases and at J to 2 bases, leaving 8 bases not matched to a gene. CDR1 and CDR2 (germline): MNHEY, SVGEGT. All patients were treatment-naive before thyroid surgery. There are many counts of this clone. Its specificity is not known. Study-wide results and caveats: Within blood and tumor, benign nodules reportedly had significantly lower TCR beta diversity than malignant thyroid tumors did.

Study processing details: Variation in CDR3 across clinicopathological groups served as the basis for constructing a distant-metastasis classifier in papillary thyroid cancer. Via MiXCR, TCRdb re-called the PCR reads. The V and J calls were not made by the authors but by TCRdb's processing. The sample includes about 59,000 clones, roughly 17% of them seen just once. This TCR derives from a male donor with papillary thyroid cancer or a benign thyroid nodule (not recorded which). Some clones in this sample may be carry-over from other donors' samples. Material for sequencing was blood. J is TRBJ1-3 and V is TRBV6-2 or TRBV6-3; 7 bases agree with TRBD1. The CDR3 DNA reads TGTGCCAGCAGTTCACTCCGGGACAGTACTGGAAACACCATATATTTT. Translated: CASSSLRDSTGNTIYF.